The source of this TCR beta chain is a study of control samples from healthy donors and cancer patients. The method was immunoSEQ multiplex PCR; TCRdb's version includes in-frame clones alone and lacks a portion of them. The sample has about 48,000 clones, about 93% seen once. V was cut by 3 bases and J by 0 bases, with 9 bases left in between. The CDR3 runs to 14 residues. Looked up from germline, CDR1 is SGHNT and CDR2 is YENEEA. This receptor was taken from a woman in her fifties or sixties with head and neck cancer. Sequenced input: PBMCs. V usage is TRBV11-3 and J usage is TRBJ2-7; perhaps D is TRBD1 or TRBD2 (5 bases each). CDR3 coding DNA: TGTGCCAGCAGCTTGGGACCGCACTCCTACGAGCAGTACTTC. This translates into CASSLGPHSYEQYF.